This T cell receptor beta chain was profiled in a study of blood T cells in healthy people across ages. A J-beta primer mix and a sample-barcoded 5' primer were used in a second PCR of about 7 to 12 cycles. One entry per CDR3 protein results from TCRdb running MiXCR on the 5' RACE reads. This sample has just over 800,000 distinct CDR3 sequences, with about 62% found just once. Worth noting for this clonotype: Germline and junction disagree at one end, which may indicate a read error.

Germline values: CDR1 SGHVT, CDR2 SQSDAQ. CDR3 length: 12 residues. The sequencing input was blood. The receptor's source is a young man in good health. V is TRBV7-4 and J is TRBJ1-5, with D hard to call. CDR3 nucleotide sequence: TGTGCCAGCAACTTAGTACGGCAGCCCCAGCATTTT. Translated, it gives CASNLVRQPQHF.